A selection of T cell receptor beta chains follows, all from one sample in a study of blood T cell repertoires in COVID-19. Clones were read by immunoSEQ multiplex PCR, and TCRdb kept only the in-frame ones, dropping some. Of fewer than 500,000 clones listed, roughly 90% are singletons. The sample taken for sequencing was PBMCs or T cells enriched from blood (not recorded which). The receptors shown here come from a woman under 40 with acute COVID-19. CDR3s include the opening cysteine and the closing phenylalanine or tryptophan.

TRBV18,11,CASSTGVEQYF
TRBV2,15,CASSDRGGSNNEQFF
TRBV7-9,14,CASSSRDREYEQYF
TRBV5-1,16,CASSAAPTGAYTEAFF
TRBV12-5,17,CASGLPARTGLAGTQYF
TRBV5-1,17,CASSPGTGTAITDTQYF
TRBV5-1,16,CASSPGTGGSSDTQYF
TRBV28,19,CASSLSYRALGLAKNIQYF
TRBV6-4,15,CASSTGTGAGNTIYF
TRBV30,13,CAWSGEGFTEAFF
TRBV27,17,CASSFMARSALRNEQFF
TRBV5-1,14,CASSLAGVGEKLFF
TRBV7-2,14,CASSLDWEGTEAFF
TRBV7-2,16,CASSIRTSGGRETQYF